This TCR beta chain was found in a study of cytomegalovirus exposure and HLA in healthy donors. Overall study findings and caveats: Previous analysis showed most TCR beta V segments were productive about 90% or about 30% of the time.

This clone has only one observation. Its antigen is not known. Researchers ran the PCR with 60 Vbeta and 13 Jbeta primers. The assay was immunoSEQ multiplex PCR, and TCRdb's table has in-frame clones only and misses some. The sample records about 68,000 clones, about 81% being singletons. Germline lookup yields CDR1 MDHEN and CDR2 SYDVKM. The CDR3 runs 19 residues. Trimming cost V 2 bases and J 7 bases; bases outside gene matches: 22. The specimen sequenced was PBMCs. The chain recombines TRBV28 with TRBJ1-1; 7 bases map to TRBD1. This clonotype was sampled from a human donor in good health. CDR3 nucleotides: TGTGCCAGCAGTTTACCGAGGGGGAGACAGGGCGGCCGTAGTGATGAAGCTTTCTTT. Residues: CASSLPRGRQGGRSDEAFF. Full variable domain (remainder filled in from reference TRBV28 and TRBJ1-1): DVKVTQSSRYLVKRTGEKVFLECVQDMDHENMFWYRQDPGLGLRLIYFSYDVKMKEKGDIPEGYSVSREKKERFSLILESASTNQTSMYLCASSLPRGRQGGRSDEAFFGQGTRLTVV.